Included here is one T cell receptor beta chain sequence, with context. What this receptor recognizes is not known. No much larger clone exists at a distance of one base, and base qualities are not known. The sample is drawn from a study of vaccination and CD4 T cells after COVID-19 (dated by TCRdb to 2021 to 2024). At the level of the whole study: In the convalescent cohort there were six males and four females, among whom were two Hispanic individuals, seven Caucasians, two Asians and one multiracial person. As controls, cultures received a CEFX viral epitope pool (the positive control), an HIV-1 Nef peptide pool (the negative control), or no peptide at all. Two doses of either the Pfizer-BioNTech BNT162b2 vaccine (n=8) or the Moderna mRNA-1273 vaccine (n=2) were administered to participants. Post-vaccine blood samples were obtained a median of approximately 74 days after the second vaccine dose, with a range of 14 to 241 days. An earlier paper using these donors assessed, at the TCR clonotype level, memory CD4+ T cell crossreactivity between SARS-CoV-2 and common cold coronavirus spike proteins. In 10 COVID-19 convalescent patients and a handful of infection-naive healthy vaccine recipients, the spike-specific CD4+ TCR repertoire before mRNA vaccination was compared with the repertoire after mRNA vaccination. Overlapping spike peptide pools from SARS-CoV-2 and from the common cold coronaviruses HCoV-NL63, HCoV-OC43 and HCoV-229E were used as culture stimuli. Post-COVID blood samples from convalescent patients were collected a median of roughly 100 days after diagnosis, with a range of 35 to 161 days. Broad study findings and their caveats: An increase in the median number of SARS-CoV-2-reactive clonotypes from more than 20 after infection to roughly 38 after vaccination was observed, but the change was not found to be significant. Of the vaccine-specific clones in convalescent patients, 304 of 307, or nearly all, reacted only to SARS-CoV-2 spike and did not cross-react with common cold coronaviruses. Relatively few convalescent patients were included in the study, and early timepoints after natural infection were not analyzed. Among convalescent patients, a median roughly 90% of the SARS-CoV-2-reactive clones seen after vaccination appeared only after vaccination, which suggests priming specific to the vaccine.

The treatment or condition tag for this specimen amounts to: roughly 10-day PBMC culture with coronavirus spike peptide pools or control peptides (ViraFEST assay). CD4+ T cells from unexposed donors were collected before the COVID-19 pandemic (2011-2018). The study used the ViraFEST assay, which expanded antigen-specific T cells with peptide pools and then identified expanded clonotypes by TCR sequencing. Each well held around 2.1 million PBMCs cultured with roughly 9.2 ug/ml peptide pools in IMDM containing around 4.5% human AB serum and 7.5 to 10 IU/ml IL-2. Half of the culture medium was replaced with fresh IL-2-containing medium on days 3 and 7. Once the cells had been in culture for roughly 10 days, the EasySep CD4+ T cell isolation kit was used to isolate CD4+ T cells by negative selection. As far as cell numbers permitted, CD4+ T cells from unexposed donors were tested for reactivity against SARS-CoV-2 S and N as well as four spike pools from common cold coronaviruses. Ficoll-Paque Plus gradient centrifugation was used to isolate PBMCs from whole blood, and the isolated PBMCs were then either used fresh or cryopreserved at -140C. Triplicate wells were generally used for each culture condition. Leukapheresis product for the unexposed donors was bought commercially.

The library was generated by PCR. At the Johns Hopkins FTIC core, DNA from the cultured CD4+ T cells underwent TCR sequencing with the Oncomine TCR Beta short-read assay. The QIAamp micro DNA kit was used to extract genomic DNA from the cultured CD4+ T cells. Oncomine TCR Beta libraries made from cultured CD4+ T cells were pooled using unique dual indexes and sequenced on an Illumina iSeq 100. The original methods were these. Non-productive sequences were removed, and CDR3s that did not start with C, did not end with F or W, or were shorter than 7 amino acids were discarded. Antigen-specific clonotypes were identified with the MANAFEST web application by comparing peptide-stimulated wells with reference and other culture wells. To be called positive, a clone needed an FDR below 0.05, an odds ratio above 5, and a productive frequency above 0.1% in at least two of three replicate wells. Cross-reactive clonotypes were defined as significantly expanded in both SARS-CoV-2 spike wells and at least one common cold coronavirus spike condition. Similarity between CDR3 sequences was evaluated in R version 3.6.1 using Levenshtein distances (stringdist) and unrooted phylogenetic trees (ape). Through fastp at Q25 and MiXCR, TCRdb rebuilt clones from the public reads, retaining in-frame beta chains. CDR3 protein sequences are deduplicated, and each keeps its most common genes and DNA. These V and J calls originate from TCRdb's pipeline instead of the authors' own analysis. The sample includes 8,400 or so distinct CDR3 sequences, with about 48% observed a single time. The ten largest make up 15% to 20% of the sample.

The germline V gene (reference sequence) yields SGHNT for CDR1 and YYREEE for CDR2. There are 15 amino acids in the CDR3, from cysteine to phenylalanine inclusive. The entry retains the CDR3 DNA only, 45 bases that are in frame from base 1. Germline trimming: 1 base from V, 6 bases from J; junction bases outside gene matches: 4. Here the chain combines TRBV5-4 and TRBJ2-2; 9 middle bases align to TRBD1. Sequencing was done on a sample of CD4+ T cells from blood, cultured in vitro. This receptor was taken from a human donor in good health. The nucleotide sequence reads TGTGCCAGCAGCTTGAGGGACAGGGAATCCGGGGAGCTGTTTTTT. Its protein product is CASSLRDRESGELFF.